The 9 T cell receptor beta chains reported below all come from one sample, sequenced in a study of blood T cell repertoires in COVID-19. Profiling relied on immunoSEQ multiplex PCR, and the TCRdb table lists in-frame clones only, not all of them. The profile shows about 190,000 clones, approximately 86% of them singletons. What was sequenced was PBMCs or T cells enriched from blood (not recorded which). The receptors were gathered from a woman in her thirties or forties in a cohort exposed to, infected with or recovered from COVID-19 (not recorded which).

The genes are TRBV6-2 or TRBV6-3 and TRBJ1-1; D possibly corresponds to TRBD1 (5 bases). V lost 0 bases, J lost 1 base, and 24 bases lay in between. CDR1 and CDR2 (germline): MNHEY, SVGEGT. The CDR3 length is 20 residues. DNA of the CDR3: TGTGCCAGCAGTTACTCCACAGTGCCCGCCTTGACCGGGGGGAACACTGAAGCTTTCTTT. Translating gives CASSYSTVPALTGGNTEAFF.

The chain joins TRBV4-1 to TRBJ2-3; 12 positions match TRBD2. The CDR3 consists of 18 residues. Germline V gene sequence: CDR1 MGHRA, CDR2 YSYEKL. V lost 2 bases and J lost 1; bases outside the gene matches: 7. The chain's CDR3 is CASSQWASGGAGTDTQYF. CDR3 bases: TGCGCCAGCAGCCAATGGGCTAGCGGGGGGGCGGGCACAGATACGCAGTATTTT.

This chain uses TRBV7-9 with TRBJ1-2; no definite D call. Germline assignment: CDR1 SEHNR and CDR2 FQNEAQ (reference sequence). The CDR3 contains 14 residues. V was shortened by 2 bases and J by 3 bases, with 10 bases between the two germline ends. CDR3 DNA: TGTGCCAGCAGCTTATATGAGGTCGACTATGGCTACACCTTC. Encoded protein: CASSLYEVDYGYTF.

The rearrangement links TRBV13 to TRBJ2-7, with D hard to call. The CDR3 totals 14 residues. Germline V gene data show CDR1 as PRHDT and CDR2 as FYEKMQ (reference sequence). V was cut by 6 bases and J by 0 bases, with 12 bases left in between. The CDR3 here is CASSSTNPSYEQYF. The CDR3 nucleotides read TGTGCCAGCAGTTCAACAAACCCCTCCTACGAGCAGTACTTC.

The chain joins TRBV4-2 to TRBJ2-5; no reliable D call. This CDR3 region has 16 residues. Germline V gene data show CDR1 as LGHNA and CDR2 as YNFKEQ. The ends were cut back, 0 bases at V and 4 bases at J, with 15 bases in the middle. The CDR3 region is CASSQDGARSGETQYF. The CDR3, as DNA: TGTGCCAGCAGCCAAGACGGCGCCCGCTCGGGAGAGACCCAGTACTTC.

V and J are TRBV2 and TRBJ1-5, with 10 positions matching TRBD1. V was clipped by 6 bases and J by 1 base; unmatched bases: 6. From germline, CDR1 is SNHLY and CDR2 FYNNEI. The CDR3 is 16 residues long. The DNA for the CDR3 is TGTGCCAGCAGGACCTCGGGACAGGGGAGCAATCAGCCCCAGCATTTT. It is translated as CASRTSGQGSNQPQHF. The full variable domain, in which reference TRBV2 and TRBJ1-5 provide the parts outside the CDR3, is EPEVTQTPSHQVTQMGQEVILRCVPISNHLYFYWYRQILGQKVEFLVSFYNNEISEKSEIFDDQFSVERPDGSNFTLKIRSTKLEDSAMYFCASRTSGQGSNQPQHFGDGTRLSIL.

The chain carries TRBV27 and TRBJ1-1; D gene ambiguous. The germline V and J ends were trimmed by 3 bases and 1 base, with 12 bases remaining between them. Per germline, CDR1 MNHEY and CDR2 SMNVEV (reference sequence). The CDR3 loop spans 15 amino acids. The CDR3 sequence: CASSFEAGGNTEAFF. In DNA, the CDR3 is TGTGCCAGCAGTTTTGAGGCGGGAGGGAACACTGAAGCTTTCTTT.

The V call is TRBV28, the J call TRBJ2-3, with TRBD1 matching 7 bases. With 5 bases clipped from V and 0 bases from J, the junction kept 5 bases outside the gene matches. The CDR3 totals 15 residues. Germline V gives CDR1 MDHEN, CDR2 SYDVKM. The CDR3 region is CASSRQGPSTDTQYF. The CDR3 DNA follows: TGTGCCAGCAGTCGACAGGGCCCAAGCACAGATACGCAGTATTTT.

The V and J genes are TRBV5-5 and TRBJ2-7, with 7 bases lining up with TRBD2. There are 15 residues in the CDR3. Germline lookup yields CDR1 SGHKS and CDR2 YYEKEE (reference sequence). With V trimmed by 0 bases and J by 6 bases, 9 bases remained unmatched. This CDR3 is CASSLALAVNAEQYF. The CDR3 nucleotides read TGTGCCAGCAGCTTGGCGCTAGCGGTTAATGCCGAGCAGTACTTC.